The 21 T cell receptor beta chains presented below share a single source sample, sequenced in a study of T-cell memory formation after mild COVID-19. Each CDR3 protein is one row after TCRdb ran MiXCR on the 5' RACE reads. The sample yields roughly 480,000 distinct CDR3 sequences, 20% to 30% seen once. The sequenced material came from PBMCs or a T cell subset sorted from them (not recorded which). These receptors were obtained from an adult woman who had mild COVID-19 (a few samples of this study predate the infection). Cell type and time point are not known.

This clonotype was recorded a few times. This chain uses TRBV24-1 with TRBJ2-2; possible D gene TRBD2, 5 bases. The CDR3 sequence is 14 residues long. Germline assignment: CDR1 KGHDR and CDR2 SFDVKD. The V end was cut by 5 bases, the J end by 6 bases, with 12 bases between. For the CDR3, the DNA is TGTGCCACCAGTGCCTCGCGGGCTTCCGGGGAGCTGTTTTTT. Translation: CATSASRASGELFF.

In this sample, this clonotype turned up a few times. The chain couples TRBV20-1 to TRBJ1-6; D is ambiguous. V was shortened by 0 bases and J by 7 bases, with 13 bases between the two germline ends. This CDR3 region has 15 residues. The germline V gene encodes CDR1 DFQATT and CDR2 SNEGSKA (reference sequence). The CDR3 DNA sequence: TGCAGTGCTAGAGAAATAGGCCGTTTCAATTCACCCCTCCACTTT. It yields the protein CSAREIGRFNSPLHF.

To note about this clonotype: Compared with germline, one end of the junction differs, possibly owing to a read error. V is TRBV7-6 and J is TRBJ2-5; D might be TRBD1 or TRBD2, each matching 5 bases. CDR1 is SGHVS, CDR2 FNYEAQ, per germline. This CDR3 has 14 amino acids. The CDR3 reads CASSLEWDGESQYF. The CDR3 DNA follows: TGTGCCAGCAGCTTGGAATGGGACGGGGAGAGCCAGTACTTC.

This rearrangement joins TRBV12-3 or TRBV12-4 to TRBJ2-3, with 12 nucleotides matching TRBD2. The CDR3 is 17 amino acids. J gave up 11 bases and V 8 bases, and 20 bases lay outside the gene matches. CDR3 in DNA: TGTGCCAGCGGCTTACGGTGGCTAGCGGGGGGGCCGCCGAAGCAGTATTTT. Amino acids: CASGLRWLAGGPPKQYF.

The chain employs TRBV6-1 and TRBJ2-3, with 9 bases identical to TRBD1. The CDR3 has 14 amino acids. Per germline, CDR1 MNHNS and CDR2 SASEGT. V shed 6 bases and J 4 bases; nucleotides not matched to a gene: 5. For the CDR3, the DNA is TGTGCCAGCAGAAAGACAGGGGGACCAGATACGCAGTATTTT. Amino acid sequence: CASRKTGGPDTQYF.

V and J are TRBV6-5 and TRBJ2-1, with a tentative D call TRBD2 (6 bases). CDR1 and CDR2 (germline): MNHEY, SVGAGI. The CDR3 is 13 residues long. With 8 bases removed from V and 6 bases from J, the gap between germline ends came to 14 bases. DNA of the CDR3: TGTGCCAGCGCGAGACTAGGGATCAATGAGCAGTTCTTC. Translation: CASARLGINEQFF.

This clonotype appeared a few times. The V and J genes are TRBV4-3 and TRBJ2-7, with D tentatively TRBD1 or TRBD2 (5 bases each). V shed 2 bases and J shed 1 base, with 9 bases lying between them. The CDR3 contains 14 residues. The germline V gene has CDR1 LGHNA and CDR2 YSLEER. In DNA form, the CDR3 reads TGCGCCAGCAGCCAACAGGGACCTTCCTACGAGCAGTACTTC. Encoded protein: CASSQQGPSYEQYF.

This clonotype was counted only a few times. This chain connects TRBV7-6 to TRBJ2-1; D might be TRBD1 or TRBD2, each matching 6 bases. V gave up 5 bases and J gave up 8 bases, with 13 bases separating them. CDR3 length: 13 residues. Germline V gene data show CDR1 as SGHVS and CDR2 as FNYEAQ. CDR3 coding DNA: TGTGCCAGCAGCCCGAAGGGGGGCGATGAGCAGTTCTTC. As protein: CASSPKGGDEQFF.

The chain uses TRBV3-1 and TRBJ2-5; unclear D gene. Per the germline V gene, CDR1 is LGHDT and CDR2 is YNNKEL (reference sequence). Trimming left V 4 bases short and J 3 bases short, with 15 bases between. The CDR3 is 15 amino acids. The CDR3 DNA reads TGTGCCAGCAGCCCAGAAGGAACAGCCAAAGAGACCCAGTACTTC. Protein product: CASSPEGTAKETQYF.

The rearrangement links TRBV27 to TRBJ1-4; D unclear. The CDR3 contains 15 residues. V was pared by 4 bases and J by 4 bases, with 13 bases between. In germline, CDR1 is MNHEY, CDR2 SMNVEV (reference sequence). The chain's CDR3 is CASSYATDNNEKLFF. CDR3 DNA: TGTGCCAGCAGTTACGCTACAGATAATAATGAAAAACTGTTTTTT.

There are a few counts of this clonotype. The chain combines TRBV18 with TRBJ1-4, with no clear D. The germline gives CDR1 KGHSH, CDR2 LQKENI. There are 14 residues in the CDR3. Trimming stripped 2 bases from V and 0 bases from J, with 4 bases between. CDR3 region: CASSPSATNEKLFF. CDR3 DNA sequence: TGTGCCAGCTCACCAAGTGCAACTAATGAAAAACTGTTTTTT.

Only a few counts were recorded for this clonotype. The chain links TRBV24-1 to TRBJ2-5; D gene unclear. CDR1 is KGHDR and CDR2 is SFDVKD in the germline V gene. Trimming stripped 7 bases from V and 1 base from J, with 3 bases between. This CDR3 has 11 amino acids. CDR3: CATSGQETQYF. The CDR3 nucleotides read TGTGCCACCAGCGGCCAAGAGACCCAGTACTTC.

The gene calls are TRBV7-8 and TRBJ2-2, with TRBD2 as a possible D gene (7 bases). Germline CDR1 SGHVS, CDR2 FQNEAQ. V was clipped by 2 bases and J by 3 bases, with 16 bases between them. CDR3 length: 17 amino acids. CDR3 in DNA: TGTGCCAGCAGCTTAATTGGGCGGGGGCCCTACACCGGGGAGCTGTTTTTT. Its translation is CASSLIGRGPYTGELFF.

This clonotype has more than one count but fewer than ten. This chain uses TRBV3-1 with TRBJ2-5; D is uncertain. Germline V lookup: CDR1 LGHDT, CDR2 YNNKEL (reference sequence). Deletions cut 2 bases from V and 5 bases from J, with 15 bases between. The CDR3 length is 15 residues. The CDR3 sequence is CASSQRKSFLETQYF. The DNA of the CDR3 is TGTGCCAGCAGCCAAAGAAAGAGCTTTTTGGAGACCCAGTACTTC.

The chain uses TRBV12-3 or TRBV12-4 and TRBJ1-4; 7 nucleotides line up with TRBD1. This CDR3 comprises 17 residues. The V and J ends lost 3 bases and 10 bases, in that order; junction bases with no gene match: 17. In nucleotides, the CDR3 is TGTGCCAGCAGTTTGGCGGGAGGAATAGGGACAGTAAGAAAACTGTTTTTT. It encodes CASSLAGGIGTVRKLFF.

This clonotype has just a few counts. The genes are TRBV28 and TRBJ2-7; 8 positions match TRBD2. CDR1 is MDHEN and CDR2 is SYDVKM in the germline V gene. V gave up 4 bases and J gave up 5 bases; unmatched junction bases: 10. The CDR3 sequence is 15 residues long. The CDR3 is CASSSPGSGADEQYF. As DNA, the CDR3 is TGTGCCAGCAGTTCCCCGGGTAGCGGGGCGGACGAGCAGTACTTC.

The V call is TRBV2, the J call TRBJ1-4; 7 positions agree with TRBD1. Germline values: CDR1 SNHLY, CDR2 FYNNEI. CDR3 size: 12 residues. Trimming at V came to 4 bases and at J to 11 bases, leaving 4 bases not matched to a gene. The CDR3, as DNA: TGTGCCAGCAGTGGTGCAGGGGGGAAACTGTTTTTT. Its protein product is CASSGAGGKLFF.

This clonotype appeared a few times. As DNA, the CDR3 is TGTGCCACCAGTGATCGCGGACTAGCGGGAGGGCCAGTAGATACGCAGTATTTT. It yields the protein CATSDRGLAGGPVDTQYF. This sequence joins TRBV24-1 and TRBJ2-3, with 15 bases lining up with TRBD2. CDR1 is KGHDR and CDR2 is SFDVKD in the germline V gene. Germline trimming cut 3 bases from V and 5 bases from J; bases unmatched to any gene: 8. This CDR3 is 18 amino acids long.

CDR3 in amino acids: CSARDGEGASGIYEQYF. The CDR3 coding sequence is TGCAGTGCTAGAGATGGGGAGGGGGCTAGCGGGATATACGAGCAGTACTTC. The gene calls are TRBV20-1 and TRBJ2-7, with 9 positions matching TRBD2. The V segment lost 0 bases and the J segment 4 bases; nucleotides outside the gene matches: 13. In germline, CDR1 is DFQATT, CDR2 SNEGSKA (reference sequence). This CDR3 has 17 amino acids.

The rearrangement joins TRBV29-1 to TRBJ2-7, with a possible D match to TRBD2 (6 bases). From germline, CDR1 is SQVTM and CDR2 ANQGSEA. The ends were cut back, 4 bases at V and 3 bases at J, with 10 bases in the middle. CDR3 length equals 12 residues. CDR3 DNA sequence: TGCAGCGTTGCAGCGGGCCTCTACGAGCAGTACTTC. It specifies CSVAAGLYEQYF.

V gene TRBV7-9 combines with J gene TRBJ2-1, with 9 positions matching TRBD2. Germline V CDR1 and CDR2: SEHNR, FQNEAQ (reference sequence). The junction had 11 bases not matched to a gene; V was cut back by 3 bases and J by 8 bases. The CDR3 sequence is 16 residues long. CDR3 region: CASSLQTSGARDEQFF. Here the CDR3 DNA reads TGTGCCAGCAGCTTGCAGACTAGCGGTGCCAGGGATGAGCAGTTCTTC.